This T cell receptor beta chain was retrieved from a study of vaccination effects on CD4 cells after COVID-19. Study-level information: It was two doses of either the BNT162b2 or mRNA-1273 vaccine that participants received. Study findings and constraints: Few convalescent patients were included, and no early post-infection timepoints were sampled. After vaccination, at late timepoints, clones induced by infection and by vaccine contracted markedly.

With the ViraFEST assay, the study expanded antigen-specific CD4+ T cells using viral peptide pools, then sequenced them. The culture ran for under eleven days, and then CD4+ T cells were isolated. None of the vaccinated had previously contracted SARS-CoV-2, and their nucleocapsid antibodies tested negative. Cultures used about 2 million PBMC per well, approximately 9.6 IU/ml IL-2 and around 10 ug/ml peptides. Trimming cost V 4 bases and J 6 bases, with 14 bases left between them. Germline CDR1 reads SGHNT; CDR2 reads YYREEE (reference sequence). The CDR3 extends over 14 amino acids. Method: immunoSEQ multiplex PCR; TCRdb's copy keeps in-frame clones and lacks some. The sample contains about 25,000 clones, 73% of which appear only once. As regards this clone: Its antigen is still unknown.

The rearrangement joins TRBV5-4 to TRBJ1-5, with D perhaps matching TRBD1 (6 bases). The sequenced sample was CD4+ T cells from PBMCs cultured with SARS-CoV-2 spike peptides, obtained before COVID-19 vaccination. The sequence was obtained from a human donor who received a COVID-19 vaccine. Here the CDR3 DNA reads TGTGCCAGCAGCCTCGACGGGGGCAGTCAGCCCCAGCATTTT. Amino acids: CASSLDGGSQPQHF.